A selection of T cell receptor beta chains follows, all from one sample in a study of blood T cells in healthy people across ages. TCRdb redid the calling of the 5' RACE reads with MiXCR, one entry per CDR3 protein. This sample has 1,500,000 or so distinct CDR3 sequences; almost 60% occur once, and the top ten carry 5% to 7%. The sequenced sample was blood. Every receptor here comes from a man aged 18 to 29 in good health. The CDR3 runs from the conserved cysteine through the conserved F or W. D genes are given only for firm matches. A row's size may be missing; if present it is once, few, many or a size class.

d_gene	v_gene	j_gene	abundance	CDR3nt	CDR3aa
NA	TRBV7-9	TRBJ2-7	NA	TGTGCCAGCAGCCCGGGTGATTTTAGCTCCTACGAGCAGTACTTC	CASSPGDFSSYEQYF
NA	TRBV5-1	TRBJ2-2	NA	TGCGCCAGCAGCCCGGGGCTCCTCGCGAACACCGGGGAGCTGTTTTTT	CASSPGLLANTGELFF
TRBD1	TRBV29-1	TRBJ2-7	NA	TGCAGCGTTGAAGCAGGGGGCCCGGAGGCTTACGAGCAGTACTTC	CSVEAGGPEAYEQYF
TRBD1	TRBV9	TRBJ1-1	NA	TGTGCCAGCAGCCCAGGGGGGTGGAACACTGAAGCTTTCTTT	CASSPGGWNTEAFF
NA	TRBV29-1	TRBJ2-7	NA	TGCAGCGTTGAAGGACCAGGGGAGACCTACGAGCAGTACTTC	CSVEGPGETYEQYF
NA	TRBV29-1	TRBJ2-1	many	TGCAGCGCTGAACGAGACAGTGAGCAGTTCTTC	CSAERDSEQFF
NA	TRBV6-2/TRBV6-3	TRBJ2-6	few	TGTGCCAGCAGATTACAGGGAGGCTCTGGGGCCAACGTCCTGACTTTC	CASRLQGGSGANVLTF
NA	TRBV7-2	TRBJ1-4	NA	TGTGCCAGCAGCGGTGGGTTGCTCGAAAAACTGTTTTTT	CASSGGLLEKLFF
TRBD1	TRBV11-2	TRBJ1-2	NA	TGTGCCAGCACCCTTCGTTGGGACAGGTCTGGCTACACCTTC	CASTLRWDRSGYTF
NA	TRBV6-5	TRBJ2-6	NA	TGTGCCAGCAGCCGCAGGGGACTTGGGGCCAACGTCCTGACTTTC	CASSRRGLGANVLTF
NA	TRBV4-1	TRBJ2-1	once	TGCGCCAGCAGTCTTGGCTATGCGGTATACAATGAGCAGTTCTTC	CASSLGYAVYNEQFF
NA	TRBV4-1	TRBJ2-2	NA	TGCGCCAGCAGCTTGGACGAGAACACCGGGGAGCTGTTTTTT	CASSLDENTGELFF
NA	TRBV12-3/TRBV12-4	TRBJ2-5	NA	TGTGCCAGCAGCAGGGTCGGTATTAGGGAGACCCAGTACTTC	CASSRVGIRETQYF
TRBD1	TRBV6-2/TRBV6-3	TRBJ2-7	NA	TGTGCCAGCAGTTACAGGGGGACAGGGATCGCCTACGAGCAGTACTTC	CASSYRGTGIAYEQYF
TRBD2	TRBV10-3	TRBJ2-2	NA	TGTGCCATCGGAACTAGCGGGGGGAAGAACACCGGGGAGCTGTTTTTT	CAIGTSGGKNTGELFF
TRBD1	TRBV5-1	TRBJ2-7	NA	TGCGCCAGCAGCTTGGCCTCCTGGGACAGGGGTTACGAGCAGTACTTC	CASSLASWDRGYEQYF
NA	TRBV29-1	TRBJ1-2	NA	TGCAGCGTTACGGTAAACAGGGGCTACACCTTC	CSVTVNRGYTF
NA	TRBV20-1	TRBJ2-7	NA	TGCAGTGGCGCACCTGACTCCTACAATGAGCAGTACTTC	CSGAPDSYNEQYF
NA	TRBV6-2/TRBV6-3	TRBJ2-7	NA	TGTGCCAGCAGTTACTCGGTAGGCTCCACCGAAGAGTACTTC	CASSYSVGSTEEYF
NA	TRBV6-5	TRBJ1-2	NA	TGTGCCAGCATGCCCGAGGTGGGGTATGGCTACACCTTC	CASMPEVGYGYTF
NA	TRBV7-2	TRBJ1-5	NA	TGTGCCAGCAGCTTAACCGGGAGGGCGAATCAGCCCCAGCATTTT	CASSLTGRANQPQHF
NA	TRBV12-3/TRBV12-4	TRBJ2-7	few	TGTGCCAGCAGTTTTGGGGGTGTCGACTACGAGCAGTACTTC	CASSFGGVDYEQYF
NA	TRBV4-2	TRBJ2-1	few	TGTGCCAGCAGCCAGCGGCAATACAATGAGCAGTTCTTC	CASSQRQYNEQFF
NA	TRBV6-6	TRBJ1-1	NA	TGTGCCAGCACCCGATTACAGGCGGGCGAAGCTTTCTTT	CASTRLQAGEAFF
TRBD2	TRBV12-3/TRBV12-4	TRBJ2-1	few	TGTGCCAGCAGACCCGGACTAGCGGGGGCCGGCTCCTACAATGAGCAGTTCTTC	CASRPGLAGAGSYNEQFF
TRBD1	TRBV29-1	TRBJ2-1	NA	TGCAGCGTGTCCGGACAGGGTTACTCCTACAATGAGCAGTTCTTC	CSVSGQGYSYNEQFF
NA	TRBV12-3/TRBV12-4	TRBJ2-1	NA	TGTGCCAGCAGTTTAGCGGCGGTAAGCTCCTACAATGAGCAGTTCTTC	CASSLAAVSSYNEQFF
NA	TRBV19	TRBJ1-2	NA	TGTGCCAGTAGTTATTCGACAGTCTATGGCTACACCTTC	CASSYSTVYGYTF
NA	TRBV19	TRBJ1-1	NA	TGTGCCACCAAGACGGGACCGACGAACACTGAAGCTTTCTTT	CATKTGPTNTEAFF
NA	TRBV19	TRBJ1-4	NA	TGTGCCAGTAGTATGTTCGGGAATACTAATGAAAAACTGTTTTTT	CASSMFGNTNEKLFF
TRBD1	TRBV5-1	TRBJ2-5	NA	TGCGCCAGCAGTCGCGACAGGGGAAATTCTGGGACCCAGTACTTC	CASSRDRGNSGTQYF
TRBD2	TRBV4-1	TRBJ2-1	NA	TGCGCCAGCAGCCTTAGCGGGCATCTCTACAATGAGCAGTTCTTC	CASSLSGHLYNEQFF
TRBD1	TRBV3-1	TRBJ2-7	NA	TGTGCCAGCAGCCAAGAGGTCAGGGGGCGATCCTACGAGCAGTACTTC	CASSQEVRGRSYEQYF
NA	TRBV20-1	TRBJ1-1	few	TGCAGTGAGGAGGGTAGCGCTGAAGCTTTCTTT	CSEEGSAEAFF
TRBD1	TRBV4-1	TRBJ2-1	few	TGCGCCAGCAGCCAAGAACAGGGGGCTAACAATGAGCAGTTCTTC	CASSQEQGANNEQFF
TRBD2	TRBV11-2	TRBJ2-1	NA	TGTGCCAGCAGCTTAGGGCTAGCGGGAGGGCCAGTGGGGAATGAGCAGTTCTTC	CASSLGLAGGPVGNEQFF
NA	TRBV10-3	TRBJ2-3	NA	TGTGCCATCAGTGAGTCGCGGGGCCATACGCAGTATTTT	CAISESRGHTQYF
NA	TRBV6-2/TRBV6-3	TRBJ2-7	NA	TGTGCCAGCAGTTATTACCAACTAGCCTACGAGCAGTACTTC	CASSYYQLAYEQYF
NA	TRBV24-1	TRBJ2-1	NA	TGTGCCACCAGTGATTTCGGGACGGCCTACAATGAGCAGTTCTTC	CATSDFGTAYNEQFF
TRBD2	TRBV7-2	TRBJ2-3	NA	TGTGCCAGCAGCCTCTATAGCGGGGACGGAGATACGCAGTATTTT	CASSLYSGDGDTQYF
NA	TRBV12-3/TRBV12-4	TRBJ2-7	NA	TGTGCCAGCAGGACCGGAGGGGGGCGCGAGAAGTACTTC	CASRTGGGREKYF
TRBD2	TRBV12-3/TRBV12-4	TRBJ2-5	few	TGTGCCAGCAGTCCCCCGACTAGCGGGGGGAACCAAGAGACCCAGTACTTC	CASSPPTSGGNQETQYF